The next 9 T cell receptor beta chains were all read from a single sample in a study of breast tumors, draining lymph nodes, adjacent tissues. Axillary draining lymph nodes of breast cancer patients supplied the node samples. TCRdb re-analysed the multiplex PCR reads in MiXCR, keeping a single row per CDR3 protein. Of over 250,000 distinct CDR3 sequences listed, over 25% are singletons. Sequencing used axillary lymph node tissue. All receptors come from a female donor with breast cancer. Some clones in this sample may be carry-over from other donors' samples.

In DNA, the CDR3 is TGTGCCAGCAGCCATATGACCACGCGGACGTACGAGCAGTACTTC. Residues: CASSHMTTRTYEQYF. V and J are TRBV5-6 and TRBJ2-7; D uncertain. The V end lost 4 bases, the J end lost 4 bases, and 18 bases lay between the germline ends. CDR3 length: 15 amino acids. Germline V gene lookup returns CDR1 SGHDT and CDR2 YYEEEE.

This clonotype occurred many times. The rearrangement joins TRBV19 to TRBJ1-3; TRBD1 might be the D (5 bases). The CDR3 consists of 14 residues. V was pared by 6 bases and J by 6 bases, with 15 bases between. The germline V gene has CDR1 LNHDA and CDR2 SQIVND (reference sequence). The CDR3: CASRNRGWKNTIYF. The CDR3 DNA follows: TGTGCCAGTAGAAACCGGGGCTGGAAAAACACCATATATTTT.

This clonotype was recorded many times. This chain joins TRBV5-8 and TRBJ2-3; D may be TRBD1 (6 bases). Trimming stripped 1 base from V and 2 bases from J, with 11 bases between. CDR1 and CDR2 (germline): SGHTS, YDEGEE. The CDR3 extends over 15 amino acids. The CDR3, as DNA: TGTGCCAGCAGCTTGCTAACAGGGCCCACAGATACGCAGTATTTT. Translating it yields CASSLLTGPTDTQYF.

Many counts were recorded for this clonotype. This chain uses TRBV7-3 with TRBJ2-1, with 9 bases matching TRBD2. Germline trimming cut 1 base from V and 9 bases from J; bases unmatched to any gene: 13. Looked up from germline, CDR1 is SGHTA and CDR2 is FQGTGA. The CDR3 runs 17 residues. The CDR3 loop reads CASSLRSVAGGPSEQFF. In DNA form, the CDR3 reads TGTGCCAGCAGCTTAAGGTCAGTGGCGGGAGGGCCTTCTGAGCAGTTCTTC.

This clonotype was seen repeatedly, ten times or more. The chain employs TRBV20-1 and TRBJ2-1; D is perhaps TRBD2 (6 bases). The CDR3 is made up of 15 amino acids. In germline, CDR1 is DFQATT, CDR2 SNEGSKA (reference sequence). V was trimmed by 0 bases and J by 7 bases, leaving 16 bases between them. The CDR3 reads CSARDPASALNEQFF. CDR3 nucleotide sequence: TGCAGTGCTAGAGACCCTGCTAGCGCGCTAAATGAGCAGTTCTTC.

This clonotype was detected ten times or more. This chain connects TRBV6-5 to TRBJ2-3, with 9 bases that match TRBD2. CDR3 length equals 14 residues. The V and J ends lost 6 bases and 6 bases, in that order; junction bases with no gene match: 7. Germline V gene lookup returns CDR1 MNHEY and CDR2 SVGAGI. CDR3 sequence (DNA): TGTGCCAGCAGGGGTAGCGGGAGTGGGGATACGCAGTATTTT. It encodes CASRGSGSGDTQYF.

There are a few counts of this clonotype. The V gene is TRBV29-1, the J gene TRBJ1-1, with unresolved D. V gave up 3 bases and J gave up 0 bases, with 14 bases separating them. CDR3 length: 15 amino acids. In germline, CDR1 is SQVTM, CDR2 ANQGSEA. The CDR3 DNA sequence: TGCAGCGTTGATCCCACGGAGCGGATGAACACTGAAGCTTTCTTT. It is translated as CSVDPTERMNTEAFF. The whole variable domain, remainder taken from reference TRBV29-1 and TRBJ1-1, is SAVISQKPSRDICQRGTSLTIQCQVDSQVTMMFWYRQQPGQSLTLIATANQGSEATYESGFVIDKFPISRPNLTFSTLTVSNMSPEDSSIYLCSVDPTERMNTEAFFGQGTRLTVV.

This clonotype came up a few times. This could be a read error, since a much larger clone is one nucleotide away. J is TRBJ2-5 and V is TRBV14, with D hard to call. Germline-derived CDR1 and CDR2 are SGHDN and FVKESK. The CDR3 has 15 amino acids. CDR3 sequence reads: CASSPMLGLQETPYF. CDR3 nucleotides: TGTGCCAGCAGCCCGATGTTGGGCCTTCAAGAGACCCCGTACTTC. Supplemented by reference TRBV14 and TRBJ2-5, the full variable domain reads EAGVTQFPSHSVIEKGQTVTLRCDPISGHDNLYWYRRVMGKEIKFLLHFVKESKQDESGMPNNRFLAERTGGTYSTLKVQPAELEDSGVYFCASSPMLGLQETPYFGPGTRLLVL.

This clonotype was detected many times. The chain recombines TRBV5-6 with TRBJ1-6; D not resolved. Trimming removed 1 base from V and 3 bases from J, with 17 bases in between. This CDR3 has 18 residues. Germline V gene sequence: CDR1 SGHDT, CDR2 YYEEEE. The CDR3 region is CASSLRKGSRYYNSPLHF. The CDR3 bases are TGTGCCAGCAGCTTGAGGAAAGGGTCACGTTACTATAATTCACCCCTCCACTTT.